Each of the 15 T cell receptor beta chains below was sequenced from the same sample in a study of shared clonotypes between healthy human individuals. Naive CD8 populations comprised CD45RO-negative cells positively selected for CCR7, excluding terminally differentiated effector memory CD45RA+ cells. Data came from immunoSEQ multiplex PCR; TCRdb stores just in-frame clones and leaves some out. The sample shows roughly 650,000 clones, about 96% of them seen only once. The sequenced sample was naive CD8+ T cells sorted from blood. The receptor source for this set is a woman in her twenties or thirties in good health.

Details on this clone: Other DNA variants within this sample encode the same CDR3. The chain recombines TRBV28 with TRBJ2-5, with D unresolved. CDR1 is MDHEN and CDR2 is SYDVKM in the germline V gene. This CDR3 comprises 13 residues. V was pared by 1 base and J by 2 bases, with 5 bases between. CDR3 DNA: TGTGCCAGCAGTTTATCCGGGCAAGAGACCCAGTACTTC. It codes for CASSLSGQETQYF.

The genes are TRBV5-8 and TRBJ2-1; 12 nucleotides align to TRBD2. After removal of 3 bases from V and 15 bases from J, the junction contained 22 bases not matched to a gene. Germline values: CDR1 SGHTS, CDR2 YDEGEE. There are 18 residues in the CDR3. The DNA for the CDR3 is TGTGCCAGCAGCTGGGAATCGACTAGCGGGAGCCCCACAATGAAGGGGTTCTTC. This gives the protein CASSWESTSGSPTMKGFF.

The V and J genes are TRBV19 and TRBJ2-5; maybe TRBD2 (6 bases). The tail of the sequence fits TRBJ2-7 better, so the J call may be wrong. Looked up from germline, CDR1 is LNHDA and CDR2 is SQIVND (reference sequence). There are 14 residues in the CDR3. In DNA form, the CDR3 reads TGTGCCAGTAGTATGTTCGGGAGCTCCTACGAGCAGTACTTC. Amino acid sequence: CASSMFGSSYEQYF.

The CDR3 DNA reads as TGTGCCAGCAGTGCGACAACAGGTCCCTTCTCTGGGGCCAACGTCCTGACTTTC. It yields the protein CASSATTGPFSGANVLTF. V gene TRBV2 combines with J gene TRBJ2-6, with a possible D match to TRBD1 (5 bases). There are 18 residues in the CDR3. Trimming stripped 4 bases from V and 0 bases from J, with 16 bases between. The germline CDR1 and CDR2 sequences are SNHLY and FYNNEI. The complete variable domain, with remaining parts taken from reference TRBV2 and TRBJ2-6, reads EPEVTQTPSHQVTQMGQEVILRCVPISNHLYFYWYRQILGQKVEFLVSFYNNEISEKSEIFDDQFSVERPDGSNFTLKIRSTKLEDSAMYFCASSATTGPFSGANVLTFGAGSRLTVL.

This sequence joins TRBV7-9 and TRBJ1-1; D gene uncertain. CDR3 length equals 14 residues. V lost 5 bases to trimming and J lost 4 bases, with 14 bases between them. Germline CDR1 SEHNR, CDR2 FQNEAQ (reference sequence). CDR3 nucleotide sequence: TGTGCCAGCAGCCACGGGGTGAAGGGCACTGAAGCTTTCTTT. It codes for CASSHGVKGTEAFF.

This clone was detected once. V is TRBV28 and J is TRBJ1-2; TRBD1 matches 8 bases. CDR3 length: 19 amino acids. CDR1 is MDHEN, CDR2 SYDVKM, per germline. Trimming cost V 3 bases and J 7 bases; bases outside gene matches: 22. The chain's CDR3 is CASSFPPQTEQGVLLGYTF. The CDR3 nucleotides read TGTGCCAGCAGTTTTCCCCCCCAGACAGAACAGGGGGTATTACTTGGCTACACCTTC.

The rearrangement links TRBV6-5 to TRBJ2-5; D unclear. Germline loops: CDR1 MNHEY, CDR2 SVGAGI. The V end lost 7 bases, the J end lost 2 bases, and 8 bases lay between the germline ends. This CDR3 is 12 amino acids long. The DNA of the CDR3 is TGTGCCAGCATTGACGCGCAAGAGACCCAGTACTTC. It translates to CASIDAQETQYF.

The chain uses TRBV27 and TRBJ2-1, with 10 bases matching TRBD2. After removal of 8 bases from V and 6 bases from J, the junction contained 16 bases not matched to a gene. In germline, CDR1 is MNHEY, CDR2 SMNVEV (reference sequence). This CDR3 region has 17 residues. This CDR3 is CASFTLISGGYRNEQFF. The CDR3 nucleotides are TGTGCCAGCTTCACTCTAATTAGCGGGGGGTACCGCAATGAGCAGTTCTTC.

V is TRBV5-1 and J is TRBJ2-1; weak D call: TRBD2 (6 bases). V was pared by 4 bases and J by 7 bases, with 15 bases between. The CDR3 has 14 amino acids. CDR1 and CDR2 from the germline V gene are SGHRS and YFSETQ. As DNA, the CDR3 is TGCGCCAGCAGCCCAGGACTACTCGAGAATGAGCAGTTCTTC. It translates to CASSPGLLENEQFF.

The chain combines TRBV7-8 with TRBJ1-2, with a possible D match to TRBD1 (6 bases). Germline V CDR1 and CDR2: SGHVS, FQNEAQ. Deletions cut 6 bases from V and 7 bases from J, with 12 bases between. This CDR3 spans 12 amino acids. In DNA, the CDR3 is TGTGCCAGCAGTCCACAGGGTTCTGGCTACACCTTC. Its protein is CASSPQGSGYTF.

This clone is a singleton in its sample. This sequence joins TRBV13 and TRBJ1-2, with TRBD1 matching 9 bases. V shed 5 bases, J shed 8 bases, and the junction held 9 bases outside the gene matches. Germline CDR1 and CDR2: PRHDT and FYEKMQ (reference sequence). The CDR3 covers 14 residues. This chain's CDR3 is CASSTGQGPGGYTF. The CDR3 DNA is TGTGCCAGCAGCACGGGACAGGGTCCCGGCGGCTACACCTTC.

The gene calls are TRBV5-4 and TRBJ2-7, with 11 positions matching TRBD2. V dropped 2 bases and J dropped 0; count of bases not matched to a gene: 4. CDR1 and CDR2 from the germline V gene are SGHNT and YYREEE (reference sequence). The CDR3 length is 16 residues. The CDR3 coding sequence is TGTGCCAGCAGCTTAGTCGGGACTAGCGGCTCCTACGAGCAGTACTTC. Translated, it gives CASSLVGTSGSYEQYF.

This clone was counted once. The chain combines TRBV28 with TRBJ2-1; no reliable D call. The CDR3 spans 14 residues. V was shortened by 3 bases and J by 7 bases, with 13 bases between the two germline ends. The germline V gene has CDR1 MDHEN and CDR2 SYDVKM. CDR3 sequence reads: CASSLGYRGNEQFF. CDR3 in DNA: TGTGCCAGCAGTTTGGGGTACCGAGGAAATGAGCAGTTCTTC.

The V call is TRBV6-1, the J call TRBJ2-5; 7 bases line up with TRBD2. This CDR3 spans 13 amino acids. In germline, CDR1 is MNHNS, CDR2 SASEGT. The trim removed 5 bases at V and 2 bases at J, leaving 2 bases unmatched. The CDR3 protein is CASSQGLQETQYF. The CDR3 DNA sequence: TGTGCCAGCAGTCAGGGACTACAAGAGACCCAGTACTTC.

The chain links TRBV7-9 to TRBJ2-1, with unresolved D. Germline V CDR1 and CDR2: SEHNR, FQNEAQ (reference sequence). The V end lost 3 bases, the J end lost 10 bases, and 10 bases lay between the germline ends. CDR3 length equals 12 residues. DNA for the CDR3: TGTGCCAGCAGCTTTATAGTCCGCGAGCAGTTCTTC. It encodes CASSFIVREQFF.